These 25 T cell receptor beta chains were all obtained from the same sample, sequenced in a study of blood T cell repertoires in COVID-19. Data came from immunoSEQ multiplex PCR; TCRdb stores just in-frame clones and leaves some out. Among around 150,000 clones listed, 70% to 85% were seen once. The sample taken for sequencing was peripheral blood. The receptors were gathered from a woman older than 75 with acute or convalescent COVID-19.

The rearrangement links TRBV7-7 to TRBJ1-4; TRBD1 might be the D (6 bases). V was shortened by 3 bases and J by 4 bases, with 18 bases between the two germline ends. Looked up from germline, CDR1 is SSHAT and CDR2 is FNYEAQ (reference sequence). CDR3 size: 17 residues. CDR3: CASSLGPLGASNEKLFF. DNA of the CDR3: TGTGCCAGCAGCTTGGGGCCACTGGGGGCTAGTAATGAAAAACTGTTTTTT.

In its sample, this clone was seen a few times. V and J are TRBV29-1 and TRBJ2-1, with 11 bases identical to TRBD2. Germline-derived CDR1 and CDR2 are SQVTM and ANQGSEA. J lost 8 bases, V lost 4 bases, and 16 bases had no gene match. There are 17 residues in the CDR3. The CDR3 spells CSVAPPGLAGGEHEQFF. In DNA, the CDR3 is TGCAGCGTTGCGCCCCCAGGTCTAGCGGGAGGAGAACATGAGCAGTTCTTC.

The chain joins TRBV13 to TRBJ2-5; the match to TRBD2 covers 9 bases. There are 15 residues in the CDR3. V shed 2 bases and J 3 bases; nucleotides not matched to a gene: 4. The germline CDR1 and CDR2 sequences are PRHDT and FYEKMQ (reference sequence). For the CDR3, the DNA is TGTGCCAGCAGCTTATGGGGACTAGCTGAAGAGACCCAGTACTTC. Translation gives CASSLWGLAEETQYF.

The chain is built from TRBV6-2 or TRBV6-3 and TRBJ2-7; D is unclear. The CDR3 loop spans 15 amino acids. Germline CDR1 reads MNHEY; CDR2 reads SVGEGT. Between the trimmed V and J ends, which lost 4 bases and 3 bases, there was a span of 16 bases. In nucleotides, the CDR3 is TGTGCCAGCAGTTCAATGGCAGAGGTTTTCTACGAGCAGTACTTC. The encoded protein is CASSSMAEVFYEQYF.

This clone was detected a few times. The chain uses TRBV5-1 and TRBJ2-2; a weak D match, TRBD2 (6 bases). V lost 4 bases and J lost 0, with 16 bases in between. Germline lookup yields CDR1 SGHRS and CDR2 YFSETQ. CDR3 length: 17 residues. CDR3 in amino acids: CASSIPRGGANTGELFF. CDR3 DNA: TGCGCCAGCAGCATCCCTCGGGGCGGGGCGAACACCGGGGAGCTGTTTTTT.

The chain uses TRBV11-2 and TRBJ2-2; 8 positions match TRBD2. The CDR3 consists of 15 residues. Germline assignment: CDR1 SGHAT and CDR2 FQNNGV. The trim removed 0 bases at V and 5 bases at J, leaving 2 bases unmatched. CDR3 nucleotides: TGTGCCAGCAGCTTAGAACTAGCGGAGACCGGGGAGCTGTTTTTT. Translated, it gives CASSLELAETGELFF.

The J gene is TRBJ2-3, the V gene TRBV19; D perhaps matches TRBD2 (5 bases). CDR1 and CDR2 from the germline V gene are LNHDA and SQIVND (reference sequence). This CDR3 has 17 amino acids. Between the trimmed V and J ends, which lost 1 base and 1 base, there was a span of 15 bases. The CDR3 DNA reads TGTGCCAGTAGTATAGGGTTACAACTAGGTGGCACAGATACGCAGTATTTT. This sequence encodes CASSIGLQLGGTDTQYF.

The table lists this clone with a few counts. The rearrangement uses TRBV18 and TRBJ2-2; tentatively, D is TRBD1 (6 bases). The CDR3 consists of 15 residues. Looked up from germline, CDR1 is KGHSH and CDR2 is LQKENI. V gave up 0 bases and J gave up 6 bases, with 11 bases separating them. The CDR3 here is CASSPPGALAGELFF. In nucleotides, the CDR3 is TGTGCCAGCTCACCACCGGGGGCCTTGGCCGGGGAGCTGTTTTTT.

This clone was observed a few times. J is TRBJ2-7 and V is TRBV6-5; 10 positions match TRBD1. The trim removed 0 bases at V and 6 bases at J, leaving 8 bases unmatched. Germline V CDR1 and CDR2: MNHEY, SVGAGI. CDR3 length equals 16 residues. In DNA form, the CDR3 reads TGTGCCAGCAGTTACTCGACAGGGGGCGCTAGGGGCGAGCAGTACTTC. As protein: CASSYSTGGARGEQYF.

CDR3 amino acids: CSVDRGALNEQFF. As DNA, the CDR3 is TGCAGCGTTGACAGGGGGGCTCTAAATGAGCAGTTCTTC. The chain links TRBV29-1 to TRBJ2-1; tentatively, D is TRBD1 (7 bases). Germline loops: CDR1 SQVTM, CDR2 ANQGSEA. The CDR3 has 13 residues. Trimming cost V 3 bases and J 7 bases, with 13 bases left between them.

In its sample, this clone was seen a few times. The chain couples TRBV7-9 to TRBJ2-5, with D perhaps TRBD2 (6 bases). This CDR3 is 16 amino acids long. Germline V gene lookup returns CDR1 SEHNR and CDR2 FQNEAQ (reference sequence). Trimming shortened V by 5 bases and J by 4 bases, and 20 bases separated the two germline ends. The CDR3 nucleotides read TGTGCCAGCAGCCGAGCTGGTAGCGGTCGCGGAGAGACCCAGTACTTC. This encodes CASSRAGSGRGETQYF.

The gene calls are TRBV18 and TRBJ2-5; 8 bases are shared with TRBD1. The junction had 2 bases not matched to a gene; V was cut back by 4 bases and J by 4 bases. The CDR3 has 13 amino acids. The germline V gene has CDR1 KGHSH and CDR2 LQKENI. In nucleotides, the CDR3 is TGTGCCAGCTCACGGGACAGGATAGAGACCCAGTACTTC. It codes for CASSRDRIETQYF.

The V and J genes are TRBV2 and TRBJ2-2; maybe TRBD1 (5 bases). Germline V CDR1 and CDR2: SNHLY, FYNNEI. The germline V and J ends were trimmed by 5 bases and 5 bases, with 12 bases remaining between them. The CDR3 is 14 residues long. For the CDR3, the DNA is TGTGCCAGCAGTTCAGGGCGATCAACCGGGGAGCTGTTTTTT. This codes for CASSSGRSTGELFF.

This rearrangement joins TRBV27 to TRBJ2-7; TRBD2 matches 7 bases. CDR1 is MNHEY and CDR2 is SMNVEV in the germline V gene (reference sequence). The CDR3 is 13 amino acids. Trimming took 2 bases from V and 6 from J; bases not matched to a gene: 4. The CDR3 region has the DNA TGTGCCAGCAGTTTAACAGCGGGATTCGAGCAGTACTTC. This codes for CASSLTAGFEQYF.

This clone was recorded a few times. V usage is TRBV6-2 or TRBV6-3 and J usage is TRBJ1-5, with D possibly being TRBD1 (6 bases). V was shortened by 6 bases and J by 0 bases, with 21 bases between the two germline ends. Germline-derived CDR1 and CDR2 are MNHEY and SVGEGT. The CDR3 spans 18 residues. The DNA of the CDR3 is TGTGCCAGCAGCCACTGGGGGCAAGGAGTTTATAGCAATCAGCCCCAGCATTTT. Translating it yields CASSHWGQGVYSNQPQHF.

The chain joins TRBV30 to TRBJ2-7; 8 bases match TRBD1. CDR3 length: 13 residues. The V and J ends lost 2 bases and 5 bases, in that order; junction bases with no gene match: 5. Germline loops: CDR1 GTSNPN, CDR2 SVGIG (reference sequence). The CDR3 loop is CAWSLTGDDEQYF. The DNA of the CDR3 is TGTGCCTGGAGTTTGACAGGGGACGACGAGCAGTACTTC.

The CDR3 nucleotides read TGTGCCAGCAGCAAAGACCCCCGTCAGCGCCTCTCCTACGAGCAGTACTTC. It codes for CASSKDPRQRLSYEQYF. This chain uses TRBV21-1 with TRBJ2-7; TRBD2 is the table's D call and was not checked against the DNA. TRBV21-1 is a known pseudogene. The CDR3 consists of 17 residues.

The chain has TRBV10-1 and TRBJ1-1, with D hard to call. Germline V gene data show CDR1 as WNHNN and CDR2 as SYGVQD (reference sequence). The CDR3 sequence is 14 residues long. Trimming removed 9 bases from V and 3 bases from J, with 17 bases in between. The CDR3 sequence is CASPQQQTYTEAFF. For the CDR3, the DNA is TGCGCCAGTCCACAACAGCAGACCTACACTGAAGCTTTCTTT.

J is TRBJ1-4 and V is TRBV19; D is undetermined. This CDR3 has 15 amino acids. V was cut by 3 bases and J by 3 bases, with 11 bases left in between. Germline values: CDR1 LNHDA, CDR2 SQIVND (reference sequence). The CDR3 sequence: CASSISGIPNEKLFF. CDR3 sequence (DNA): TGTGCCAGTAGTATTTCGGGGATACCTAATGAAAAACTGTTTTTT.

The chain couples TRBV5-1 to TRBJ2-3, with D possibly TRBD1 on 5 matching bases. The V gene lost 0 bases and the J gene lost 0 bases, with 14 bases spanning the gap. The CDR3 runs to 17 residues. Germline CDR1 reads SGHRS; CDR2 reads YFSETQ. The CDR3 nucleotides read TGCGCCAGCAGCTTGGGGTTAGGGGCAGCCAGCACAGATACGCAGTATTTT. This codes for CASSLGLGAASTDTQYF.

Details on this clone: Other DNA sequences in this sample translate to the same CDR3. The J gene is TRBJ1-2, the V gene TRBV7-9; perhaps TRBD1 as D (5 bases). The CDR3 extends over 13 amino acids. Germline V gene lookup returns CDR1 SEHNR and CDR2 FQNEAQ (reference sequence). Trimming left V 1 base short and J 5 bases short, with 8 bases between. The CDR3 protein is CASSLGQTYGYTF. The CDR3 DNA reads TGTGCCAGCAGCTTAGGACAGACTTATGGCTACACCTTC.

This chain connects TRBV2 to TRBJ2-5, with no clear D. The CDR3 spans 13 residues. Germline V gives CDR1 SNHLY, CDR2 FYNNEI. Trimming removed 7 bases from V and 1 base from J, with 10 bases in between. CDR3: CASIGQAQETQYF. In nucleotides, the CDR3 is TGTGCCAGCATTGGGCAGGCCCAAGAGACCCAGTACTTC.

The rearrangement links TRBV18 to TRBJ1-5; D uncertain. Germline CDR1 and CDR2: KGHSH and LQKENI. With 3 bases removed from V and 1 base from J, the gap between germline ends came to 10 bases. The CDR3 loop spans 15 amino acids. CDR3 region: CASSPAAYSNQPQHF. The DNA of the CDR3 is TGTGCCAGCTCACCTGCGGCATACAGCAATCAGCCCCAGCATTTT.

This clone was detected a few times. This sequence joins TRBV9 and TRBJ1-2; the D gene is possibly TRBD1 (6 bases). The germline gives CDR1 SGDLS, CDR2 YYNGEE. Trimming took off 4 bases at V and 4 bases at J, with 8 bases between the two ends. The CDR3 is 12 amino acids. DNA of the CDR3: TGTGCCAGCAGCAAACAGGGCTATGGCTACACCTTC. It translates to CASSKQGYGYTF.

The CDR3 bases are TGTGCCATCAGTTATCGGACAGGGCAAGAGACCCAGTACTTC. Amino acids: CAISYRTGQETQYF. This rearrangement joins TRBV10-3 to TRBJ2-5; 8 bases match TRBD1. The V gene's germline CDR1 is ENHRY and CDR2 SYGVKD. The CDR3 contains 14 residues. J gave up 2 bases and V 5 bases, and 4 bases lay outside the gene matches.